What follows are 8 T cell receptor beta chains derived from one specimen sequenced in a study of radiation and T cells in renal cell carcinoma (dated by TCRdb to between 2020 and 2021). The time point label, as the study defines it: blood 2 weeks post-SBRT. Taken with the paper, the label for treatment or condition translates to: 15 Gy SBRT to primary tumor, nephrectomy 4 weeks later. Library preparation was by the immunoSEQ multiplex PCR assay. Entries here come from immuneACCESS through TCRdb and include only in-frame sequences with V and J called. Some clones fail to appear in such tables; in the studies checked, an unresolved V gene covers under half of the shortfall, and the cause of the remainder is unknown. In all, the sample holds about 49,000 clones, and around three quarters of those were seen once. The top ten constitute roughly 30% of the sample. The specimen comprised blood, sampled from a patient whose treatment included radiotherapy and nephrectomy. All receptors come from a woman between 70 and 85 years old with renal cell carcinoma.

The chain has TRBV9 and TRBJ1-4; weak D call: TRBD1 (6 bases). Per germline, CDR1 SGDLS and CDR2 YYNGEE. CDR3 length equals 15 residues. The V gene lost 2 bases and the J gene lost 7 bases, with 15 bases spanning the gap. In DNA, the CDR3 is TGTGCCAGCAGCGTCAACCCGGGACATGGTGAAAAACTGTTTTTT. This codes for CASSVNPGHGEKLFF.

This clone occurred a few times. The genes are TRBV7-9 and TRBJ1-2; weak D call: TRBD1 (5 bases). In germline, CDR1 is SEHNR, CDR2 FQNEAQ (reference sequence). V shed 4 bases and J shed 6 bases, with 30 bases lying between them. CDR3 length equals 19 residues. In nucleotides, the CDR3 is TGTGCCAGCAGCTCCACTATAACCGACAGAAAGGGGCCCCTAGATGGCTACACCTTC. The encoded protein is CASSSTITDRKGPLDGYTF. Full variable domain (outside the CDR3, taken from reference TRBV7-9 and TRBJ1-2): DTGVSQNPRHKITKRGQNVTFRCDPISEHNRLYWYRQTLGQGPEFLTYFQNEAQLEKSRLLSDRFSAERPKGSFSTLEIQRTEQGDSAMYLCASSSTITDRKGPLDGYTFGSGTRLTVV.

The V gene is TRBV27, the J gene TRBJ1-1, with D unclear. Germline lookup yields CDR1 MNHEY and CDR2 SMNVEV (reference sequence). The CDR3 is made up of 16 amino acids. V lost 0 bases to trimming and J lost 1 base, with 12 bases between them. The CDR3 bases are TGTGCCAGCAGTTTATCGATCCTAGAGTGGAACACTGAAGCTTTCTTT. It is translated as CASSLSILEWNTEAFF.

The genes are TRBV5-4 and TRBJ2-7; a weak D match, TRBD1 (5 bases). Germline loops: CDR1 SGHNT, CDR2 YYREEE (reference sequence). V was cut by 3 bases and J by 6 bases, with 13 bases left in between. CDR3 length: 13 amino acids. CDR3 bases: TGTGCCAGCAGCTACTACTACCAGGGCGAGCAGTACTTC. Translation gives CASSYYYQGEQYF.

The chain recombines TRBV7-3 with TRBJ2-2; no firm D call. The V end lost 5 bases, the J end lost 7 bases, and 8 bases lay between the germline ends. Per the germline V gene, CDR1 is SGHTA and CDR2 is FQGTGA. This CDR3 contains 12 residues. CDR3 nucleotides: TGTGCCAGCAGCCCTCAGAGCGGGGAGCTGTTTTTT. As protein: CASSPQSGELFF.

The chain has TRBV7-9 and TRBJ1-5; D gene uncertain. This CDR3 is 14 amino acids long. Trimming removed 3 bases at V and 4 bases at J, with 10 bases between. The germline gives CDR1 SEHNR, CDR2 FQNEAQ (reference sequence). The CDR3 nucleotides are TGTGCCAGCAGCTTTGACGAGGGAAATCAGCCCCAGCATTTT. Translated: CASSFDEGNQPQHF.

The V gene is TRBV5-1, the J gene TRBJ2-5; TRBD2 matches 7 bases. After removal of 5 bases from V and 5 bases from J, the junction contained 12 bases not matched to a gene. The CDR3 runs to 15 residues. The germline gives CDR1 SGHRS, CDR2 YFSETQ. The DNA of the CDR3 is TGCGCCAGCAGGCATAGGCAGGGACTACAGGAGACCCAGTACTTC. Encoded protein: CASRHRQGLQETQYF.

V and J are TRBV30 and TRBJ1-1, with D hard to call. V was trimmed by 1 base and J by 4 bases, leaving 7 bases between them. The CDR3 loop spans 12 amino acids. Germline CDR1 GTSNPN, CDR2 SVGIG (reference sequence). DNA for the CDR3: TGTGCCTGGAGTGCGGGTGCCACTGAAGCTTTCTTT. Protein sequence: CAWSAGATEAFF.